This T cell receptor beta chain is drawn from a study of CD8+CD57+ T cells in acquired aplastic anemia. CDR3 length: 13 amino acids. Per the germline V gene, CDR1 is SGHTA and CDR2 is FQGNSA. V lost 0 bases and J lost 1, with 4 bases in between. For sequencing, patients were chosen who had shown expansion of CD8+CD57+ cells by flow cytometry. Investigators profiled TCR beta VDJ and CDR3 from genomic DNA template. TCRdb independently ran MiXCR on the reads; one entry per CDR3 protein. The table lists about 160,000 distinct CDR3 sequences, around half of them singletons. V gene TRBV7-2 combines with J gene TRBJ2-7; D uncertain. Sample: sorted CD4+, CD8+, or CD8+CD57+ T cells (not recorded which) from PBMCs. The receptor was derived from a human donor with aplastic anemia. CDR3 sequence: CASSLARSYEQYF. The CDR3 DNA is TGTGCCAGCAGCTTAGCTAGATCCTACGAGCAGTACTTC.